This passage covers 25 T cell receptor beta chains from one sample sequenced in a study of response to subunit inactivated influenza vaccine. TCRdb re-derived calls from the RT-PCR reads in MiXCR, one entry per CDR3 protein. The data show approximately 530,000 distinct CDR3 sequences, approximately 7.2% seen once. The material was PBMCs from blood, obtained approximately 25 months after vaccination. All receptors derive from a man in his fifties or sixties who received an inactivated influenza vaccine.

The chain carries TRBV12-3 or TRBV12-4 and TRBJ1-1; maybe TRBD1 (5 bases). This CDR3 comprises 15 residues. Deletions cut 6 bases from V and 0 bases from J, with 14 bases between. The CDR3 DNA follows: TGTGCCAGCAGATCCGTCGGGACGGTGAACACTGAAGCTTTCTTT. Its translation: CASRSVGTVNTEAFF.

The chain combines TRBV6-5 with TRBJ2-1, with D uncertain. The CDR3 spans 13 residues. Germline CDR1 reads MNHEY; CDR2 reads SVGAGI. Trimming removed 3 bases from V and 8 bases from J, with 11 bases in between. The CDR3: CASSYSSRYEQFF. CDR3 DNA sequence: TGTGCCAGCAGTTATTCTAGTAGGTATGAGCAGTTCTTC.

This clonotype was detected a few times. The chain combines TRBV12-3 or TRBV12-4 with TRBJ2-7, with 7 nucleotides matching TRBD1. The CDR3 runs 15 residues. The trim removed 4 bases at V and 4 bases at J, leaving 10 bases unmatched. CDR3 sequence reads: CASSSSRQGSYEQYF. As DNA, the CDR3 is TGTGCCAGCAGTTCTTCCCGACAGGGCTCGTACGAGCAGTACTTC.

This clonotype has ten or more counts. The V call is TRBV4-3, the J call TRBJ1-1, with a tentative D call TRBD1 (5 bases). CDR1 is LGHNA, CDR2 YSLEER, per germline. The length of the CDR3 is 15 residues. Trimming left V 0 bases short and J 1 base short, with 9 bases between. In nucleotides, the CDR3 is TGCGCCAGCAGCCAAGATCCTCAGGGGAACACTGAAGCTTTCTTT. As protein: CASSQDPQGNTEAFF.

The chain carries TRBV12-3 or TRBV12-4 and TRBJ1-5; D is unclear. Trimming removed 3 bases from V and 5 bases from J, with 11 bases in between. This CDR3 has 14 residues. In DNA, the CDR3 is TGTGCCAGCAGTTTCATGCAGGCGGATCAGCCCCAGCATTTT. It yields the protein CASSFMQADQPQHF.

Ten or more counts support this clonotype. The chain employs TRBV7-7 and TRBJ2-3; 7 positions match TRBD1. CDR1 and CDR2 from the germline V gene are SSHAT and FNYEAQ (reference sequence). The CDR3 loop spans 11 amino acids. The CDR3: CAIQRDSQQYF. In nucleotides, the CDR3 is TGTGCTATCCAAAGGGACAGTCAGCAGTATTTT. The variable domain in full, completed from reference TRBV7-7 and TRBJ2-3, reads GAGVSQSPRYKVTKRGQDVTLRCDPISSHATLYWYQQALGQGPEFLTYFNYEAQPDKSGLPSDRFSAERPEGSISTLTIQRTEQRDSAMYRCAIQRDSQQYFGPGTRLTVL.

The CDR3 sequence is CASSSQTGHNQPQHF. The CDR3 nucleotides are TGTGCCAGCAGCTCCCAGACGGGGCACAATCAGCCCCAGCATTTT. The chain carries TRBV11-2 and TRBJ1-5; maybe TRBD1 (5 bases). With 4 bases removed from V and 3 bases from J, the gap between germline ends came to 13 bases. Germline CDR1 SGHAT, CDR2 FQNNGV. This CDR3 spans 15 amino acids.

V and J are TRBV20-1 and TRBJ1-4, with D maybe TRBD1 (6 bases). The CDR3 is made up of 14 amino acids. The V gene lost 3 bases and the J gene lost 11 bases, with 19 bases spanning the gap. Germline V gene sequence: CDR1 DFQATT, CDR2 SNEGSKA (reference sequence). The CDR3 protein is CSARGSGVRQKLFF. In nucleotides, the CDR3 is TGCAGTGCTAGGGGGTCAGGGGTTCGACAGAAACTGTTTTTT.

The chain carries TRBV6-2 or TRBV6-3 and TRBJ2-1; D may correspond to TRBD1 or TRBD2 (5 bases each). The germline CDR1 and CDR2 sequences are MNHEY and SVGEGT. This CDR3 region has 13 residues. Trimming removed 8 bases from V and 6 bases from J, with 14 bases in between. The DNA for the CDR3 is TGTGCCAGCTACCGTCCAGGGAGCAATGAGCAGTTCTTC. Translating gives CASYRPGSNEQFF.

J is TRBJ2-7 and V is TRBV28; D may be TRBD1 (5 bases). Germline V gives CDR1 MDHEN, CDR2 SYDVKM. The CDR3 is 13 residues long. V lost 8 bases to trimming and J lost 4 bases, with 15 bases between them. The CDR3 DNA sequence: TGTGCCAGCTGCTTGGATAGGGGATACGAGCAGTACTTC. It codes for CASCLDRGYEQYF.

This chain uses TRBV20-1 with TRBJ1-6, with TRBD1 matching 7 bases. The germline CDR1 and CDR2 sequences are DFQATT and SNEGSKA (reference sequence). V dropped 2 bases and J dropped 7; count of bases not matched to a gene: 5. This CDR3 is 14 amino acids long. In nucleotides, the CDR3 is TGCAGTGCTAGACGACAGGGTATCAATTCACCCCTCCACTTT. This translates into CSARRQGINSPLHF.

The genes are TRBV20-1 and TRBJ1-1; 8 positions agree with TRBD1. The CDR3 runs 15 residues. CDR1 DFQATT and CDR2 SNEGSKA come from the germline V gene (reference sequence). Trimming took 2 bases from V and 1 from J; bases not matched to a gene: 6. The CDR3 DNA is TGCAGTGCTAGACGAAGACAGGGGAGGAACACTGAAGCTTTCTTT. It encodes CSARRRQGRNTEAFF.

The table lists this clonotype with many counts. V usage is TRBV11-2 and J usage is TRBJ2-1, with D perhaps TRBD1 or TRBD2 (6 bases each). Trimming took 5 bases from V and 6 from J, leaving 17 bases between them. The CDR3 length is 15 residues. Germline-derived CDR1 and CDR2 are SGHAT and FQNNGV. Here the CDR3 DNA reads TGTGCCAGCAGCCTCCCTGGGGGGCGGACCAATGAGCAGTTCTTC. It translates to CASSLPGGRTNEQFF. The entire variable domain, with the rest obtained from reference TRBV11-2 and TRBJ2-1, is as follows: EAGVAQSPRYKIIEKRQSVAFWCNPISGHATLYWYQQILGQGPKLLIQFQNNGVVDDSQLPKDRFSAERLKGVDSTLKIQPAKLEDSAVYLCASSLPGGRTNEQFFGPGTRLTVL.

This clonotype was seen many times. The chain links TRBV5-1 to TRBJ2-3; D perhaps matches TRBD2 (6 bases). CDR1 SGHRS and CDR2 YFSETQ come from the germline V gene. The CDR3 loop spans 15 amino acids. Trimming removed 4 bases from V and 5 bases from J, with 17 bases in between. The CDR3 reads CASSGGGRQGDTQYF. The DNA of the CDR3 is TGCGCCAGCAGCGGGGGAGGAAGGCAAGGAGATACGCAGTATTTT.

This clonotype came up a few times. The chain has TRBV28 and TRBJ2-3; TRBD1 agrees at 10 bases. The ends lost 7 bases at V and 4 bases at J; junction bases unmatched: 8. This CDR3 region has 15 residues. Germline V CDR1 and CDR2: MDHEN, SYDVKM. CDR3 amino acids: CASIADRGQADTQYF. The CDR3 nucleotides read TGTGCCAGCATCGCCGACAGGGGGCAAGCAGATACGCAGTATTTT.

This chain joins TRBV5-1 and TRBJ2-1; D not resolved. Trimming removed 7 bases at V and 5 bases at J, with 13 bases between. Germline V lookup: CDR1 SGHRS, CDR2 YFSETQ. The CDR3 covers 13 residues. This CDR3 is CASSNPYDNEQFF. CDR3 bases: TGCGCCAGCTCGAACCCCTATGACAATGAGCAGTTCTTC.

The chain couples TRBV20-1 to TRBJ1-1, with TRBD1 matching over 9 bases. Germline values: CDR1 DFQATT, CDR2 SNEGSKA (reference sequence). The CDR3 covers 14 residues. Trimming took 4 bases from V and 7 from J; bases not matched to a gene: 10. The DNA for the CDR3 is TGCAGTGCTACAAGGACAGGGGAAGGTGGTGAAGCTTTCTTT. As protein: CSATRTGEGGEAFF.

This clonotype was recorded at least ten times. This sequence joins TRBV10-3 and TRBJ2-7, with no clear D. This CDR3 comprises 15 residues. Per the germline V gene, CDR1 is ENHRY and CDR2 is SYGVKD. Between the trimmed V and J ends, which lost 7 bases and 0 bases, there was a span of 16 bases. CDR3 in amino acids: CAIKFGAANSYEQYF. For the CDR3, the DNA is TGTGCCATCAAGTTTGGTGCTGCAAACTCCTACGAGCAGTACTTC.

This clonotype was observed a handful of times. Germline and junction disagree at one end, which may indicate a read error. The chain employs TRBV28 and TRBJ1-4, with D possibly being TRBD1 (6 bases). The CDR3 spans 11 residues. The germline gives CDR1 MDHEN, CDR2 SYDVKM. CDR3 loop: CASSVFRDISF. Written as DNA, the CDR3 is TGTGCCAGCAGTGTCTTCCGGGACATCTCGTTT.

This clonotype was counted only a few times. The gene calls are TRBV12-3 or TRBV12-4 and TRBJ2-3, with 9 bases identical to TRBD2. The J segment lost 4 bases and the V segment lost 6 bases, leaving 14 bases of the junction unmatched. The length of the CDR3 is 17 residues. The DNA of the CDR3 is TGTGCCAGCAGCCACTCCCGGTCTAGCGGGACCGCAGATACGCAGTATTTT. Translation: CASSHSRSSGTADTQYF.

The chain couples TRBV5-1 to TRBJ1-1; D is ambiguous. CDR1 is SGHRS and CDR2 is YFSETQ in the germline V gene. Trimming stripped 0 bases from V and 1 base from J, with 10 bases between. The CDR3 consists of 15 residues. CDR3 DNA sequence: TGCGCCAGCAGCTTGGTTGGCAGCGCGAACACTGAAGCTTTCTTT. It yields the protein CASSLVGSANTEAFF.

The table lists this clonotype with many counts. This chain links TRBV20-1 with TRBJ1-2; D is ambiguous. V was cut by 2 bases and J by 6 bases, with 16 bases left in between. The CDR3 has 14 residues. Germline CDR1 DFQATT, CDR2 SNEGSKA (reference sequence). For the CDR3, the DNA is TGCAGTGCTAGACCTCGACAAATAGGAGATGGCTACACCTTC. This codes for CSARPRQIGDGYTF.

This clonotype was seen only a few times. The CDR3 DNA reads TGTGCCAGCAGAGAAGGGACAGCCTTTTTCACCTTC. As protein: CASREGTAFFTF. The chain joins TRBV12-3 or TRBV12-4 to TRBJ1-2, with 7 nucleotides matching TRBD1. The CDR3 has 12 residues. With 6 bases clipped from V and 13 bases from J, the junction kept 11 bases outside the gene matches.

This clonotype has a handful of counts. J is TRBJ2-1 and V is TRBV11-2, with 10 bases that match TRBD1. The germline V gene encodes CDR1 SGHAT and CDR2 FQNNGV. This CDR3 comprises 15 residues. V lost 5 bases to trimming and J lost 7 bases; unmatched junction nucleotides: 8. DNA of the CDR3: TGTGCCAGCAGCCCCGGGACAGGGGCAGGTAATGAGCAGTTCTTC. This gives the protein CASSPGTGAGNEQFF.

The rearrangement links TRBV18 to TRBJ2-7; 8 nucleotides agree with TRBD1. Germline CDR1 and CDR2: KGHSH and LQKENI. J was trimmed by 3 bases and V by 0 bases; bases with no gene match: 7. The CDR3 sequence is 16 residues long. The DNA for the CDR3 is TGTGCCAGCTCACCACCGGTCAGGGGGCCCTTCTACGAGCAGTACTTC. Protein product: CASSPPVRGPFYEQYF.